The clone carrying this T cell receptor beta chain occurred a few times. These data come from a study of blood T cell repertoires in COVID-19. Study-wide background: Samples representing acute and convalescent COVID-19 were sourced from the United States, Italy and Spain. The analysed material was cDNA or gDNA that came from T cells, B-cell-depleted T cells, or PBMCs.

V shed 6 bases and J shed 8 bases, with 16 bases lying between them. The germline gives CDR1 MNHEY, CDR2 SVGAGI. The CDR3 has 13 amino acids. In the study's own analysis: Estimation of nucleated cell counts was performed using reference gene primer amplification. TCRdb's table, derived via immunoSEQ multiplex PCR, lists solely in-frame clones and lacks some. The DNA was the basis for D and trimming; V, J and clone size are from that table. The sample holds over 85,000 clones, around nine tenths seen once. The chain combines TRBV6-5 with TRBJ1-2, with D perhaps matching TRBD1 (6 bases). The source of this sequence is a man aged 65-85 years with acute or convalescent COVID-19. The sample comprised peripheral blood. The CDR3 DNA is TGTGCCAGCAGCCCGGACAGAACGGGGGGCTACACCTTC. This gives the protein CASSPDRTGGYTF.